This T cell receptor (beta chain) derives from a study of patients and donors after allogeneic stem cell transplantation. One entry per CDR3 protein, called by TCRdb with MiXCR from the RT-PCR reads. The sample includes about 960,000 distinct CDR3 sequences, approximately 19% of them seen just once. This clonotype turned up a few times. Between the trimmed V and J ends, which lost 8 bases and 2 bases, there was a span of 19 bases. The CDR3 loop spans 15 amino acids. Germline V gene data show CDR1 as MNHEY and CDR2 as SMNVEV (reference sequence). Sequencing was done on a sample of blood, either unsorted or a sorted T cell fraction (not recorded which). The TCR comes from a human donor who was either an allogeneic HSCT recipient or a stem cell or donor lymphocyte infusion donor (not recorded which). It is not recorded whose cells these are; they may come from a transplant donor. V usage is TRBV27 and J usage is TRBJ2-7; D might be TRBD2 (6 bases). The CDR3 protein is CASHPTGVSPYEQYF. CDR3 sequence (DNA): TGTGCCAGCCACCCTACGGGGGTATCACCCTACGAGCAGTACTTC.